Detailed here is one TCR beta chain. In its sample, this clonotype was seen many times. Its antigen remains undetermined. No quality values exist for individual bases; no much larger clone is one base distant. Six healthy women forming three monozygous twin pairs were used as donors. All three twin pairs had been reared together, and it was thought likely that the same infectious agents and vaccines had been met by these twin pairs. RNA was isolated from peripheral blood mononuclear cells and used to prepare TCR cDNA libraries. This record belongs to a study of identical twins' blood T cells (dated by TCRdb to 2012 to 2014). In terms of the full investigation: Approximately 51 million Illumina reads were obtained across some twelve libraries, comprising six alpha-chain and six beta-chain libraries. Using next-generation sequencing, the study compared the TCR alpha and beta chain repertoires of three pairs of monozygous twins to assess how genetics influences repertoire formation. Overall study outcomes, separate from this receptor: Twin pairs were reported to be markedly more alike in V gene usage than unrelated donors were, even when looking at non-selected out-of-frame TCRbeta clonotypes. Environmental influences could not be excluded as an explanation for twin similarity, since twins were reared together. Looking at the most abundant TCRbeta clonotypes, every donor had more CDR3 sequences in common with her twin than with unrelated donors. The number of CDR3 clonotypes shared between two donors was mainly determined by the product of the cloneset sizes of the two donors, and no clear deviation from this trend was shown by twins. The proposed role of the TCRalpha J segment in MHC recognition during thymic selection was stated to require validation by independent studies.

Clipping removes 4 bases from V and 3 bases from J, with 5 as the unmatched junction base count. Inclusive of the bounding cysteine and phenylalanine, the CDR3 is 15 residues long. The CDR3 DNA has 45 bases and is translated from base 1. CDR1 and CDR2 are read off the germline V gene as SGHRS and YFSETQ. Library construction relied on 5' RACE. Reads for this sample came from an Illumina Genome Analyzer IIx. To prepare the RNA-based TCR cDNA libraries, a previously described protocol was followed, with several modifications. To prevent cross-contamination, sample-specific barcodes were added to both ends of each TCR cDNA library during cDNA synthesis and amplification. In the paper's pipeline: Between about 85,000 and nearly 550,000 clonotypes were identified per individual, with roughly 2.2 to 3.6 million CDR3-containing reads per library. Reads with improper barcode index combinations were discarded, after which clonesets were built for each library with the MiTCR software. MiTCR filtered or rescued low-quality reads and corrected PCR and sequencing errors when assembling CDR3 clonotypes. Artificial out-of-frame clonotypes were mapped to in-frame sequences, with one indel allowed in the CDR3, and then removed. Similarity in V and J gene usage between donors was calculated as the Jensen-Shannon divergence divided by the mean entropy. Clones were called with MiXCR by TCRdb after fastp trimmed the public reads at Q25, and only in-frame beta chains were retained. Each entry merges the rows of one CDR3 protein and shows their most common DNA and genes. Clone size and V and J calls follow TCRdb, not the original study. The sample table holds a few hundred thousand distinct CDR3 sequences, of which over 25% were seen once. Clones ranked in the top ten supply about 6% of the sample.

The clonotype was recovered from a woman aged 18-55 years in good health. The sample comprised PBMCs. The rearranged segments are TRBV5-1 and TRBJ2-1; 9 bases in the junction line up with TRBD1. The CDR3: CASSTGQGNYNEQFF. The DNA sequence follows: TGCGCCAGCAGCACGGGACAGGGAAACTACAATGAGCAGTTCTTC.